This T cell receptor (beta chain) was documented in a study of CD8 T cells in Susac syndrome. RNA was extracted with the RNeasy kit, and a quantity of about 0.5 to 1 ug was reverse transcribed using random hexamers. With immunoSEQ multiplex PCR, TCR beta CDR3 was amplified across 54 Vbeta and 13 Jbeta. TCRdb fed the immunoSEQ multiplex PCR reads into MiXCR, producing one record per CDR3 protein. The sample lists 250,000 to 300,000 distinct CDR3 sequences; approximately 85% were seen once. In the multiple sclerosis control group, patients were treatment-naive and had stable or active relapsing-remitting disease. TEMRA cells underwent FACS enrichment and CD8+ and CD4+ T cells underwent negative isolation. Germline loops: CDR1 LGHNA, CDR2 YSLEER. The CDR3 spans 16 residues. Trimming cost V 5 bases and J 2 bases; bases outside gene matches: 9.

Sequencing was done on a sample of CD8+ T cells from PBMCs. This TCR was sampled from a human donor with multiple sclerosis. The chain links TRBV4-3 to TRBJ2-3; 8 bases map to TRBD2. CDR3 residues: CASSFVAGRLTDTQYF. The DNA for the CDR3 is TGCGCCAGCAGCTTTGTAGCGGGAAGACTCACAGATACGCAGTATTTT.